The 30 T cell receptor beta chains presented below share a single source sample, sequenced in a study of cytomegalovirus exposure and HLA in healthy donors (dated by TCRdb to the late 2010s). Library prep was done by the immunoSEQ multiplex PCR assay. For the multiplex PCR, a mixture combining 60 forward primers for TCR Vbeta segments and 13 reverse primers for TCR Jbeta segments was used. Imported from immuneACCESS, the table was reduced by TCRdb to in-frame sequences with V and J called. These copies leave out some clones; in studies compared against another copy, an unresolved V gene accounts for under half, and the cause of the remainder is not known. Present in this sample are about 52,000 clones, around 70% of which were seen just once. The ten largest clones add up to 9.1% of the sample. Sequenced input: PBMCs. The receptor set was obtained from a woman aged 50 to 60 in good health and CMV-seronegative.

The chain carries TRBV5-5 and TRBJ2-1, with TRBD2 matching over 9 bases. This CDR3 is built from 16 residues. CDR1 and CDR2 (germline): SGHKS, YYEKEE (reference sequence). V dropped 0 bases and J dropped 6; count of bases not matched to a gene: 7. DNA of the CDR3: TGTGCCAGCAGCTTGGTTAGCGGGAGTGAGGGCAATGAGCAGTTCTTC. It yields the protein CASSLVSGSEGNEQFF.

The chain employs TRBV5-1 and TRBJ1-6; no firm D call. Germline lookup yields CDR1 SGHRS and CDR2 YFSETQ. This CDR3 has 17 amino acids. Trimming stripped 0 bases from V and 8 bases from J, with 18 bases between. CDR3 residues: CASSLGWREGPHSPLHF. CDR3 in DNA: TGCGCCAGCAGCTTGGGATGGAGAGAGGGCCCCCATTCACCCCTCCACTTT.

The V and J genes are TRBV7-9 and TRBJ1-4; D is possibly TRBD1 (6 bases). Germline CDR1 is SEHNR and CDR2 is FQNEAQ (reference sequence). The CDR3 covers 13 residues. The ends were cut back, 6 bases at V and 10 bases at J, with 15 bases in the middle. The DNA for the CDR3 is TGTGCCAGCAGGGAGGACAGCCTCGGAAAACTGTTTTTT. Its protein product is CASREDSLGKLFF.

The rearrangement uses TRBV9 and TRBJ1-1; D unclear. The CDR3 is 13 residues long. The ends were cut back, 4 bases at V and 1 base at J, with 8 bases in the middle. Germline-derived CDR1 and CDR2 are SGDLS and YYNGEE. DNA of the CDR3: TGTGCCAGCAGCTTCGACTGGAACACTGAAGCTTTCTTT. Protein: CASSFDWNTEAFF.

The rearrangement uses TRBV4-1 and TRBJ1-1; D not certain. The germline V and J ends were trimmed by 0 bases and 5 bases, with 10 bases remaining between them. Germline V CDR1 and CDR2: MGHRA, YSYEKL. The CDR3 length is 14 residues. The CDR3 nucleotides read TGCGCCAGCAGCCAAGAGGTCAGATTGACTGAAGCTTTCTTT. This codes for CASSQEVRLTEAFF.

This clone has a handful of counts. The chain combines TRBV5-8 with TRBJ1-1; D remains ambiguous. CDR1 and CDR2 (germline): SGHTS, YDEGEE. The CDR3 extends over 12 amino acids. V was cut by 4 bases and J by 3 bases, with 7 bases left in between. The DNA of the CDR3 is TGTGCCAGCAGCCCGAGTTACACTGAAGCTTTCTTT. It is translated as CASSPSYTEAFF.

The V gene is TRBV5-1, the J gene TRBJ2-5; 11 bases fit TRBD1. Germline CDR1 is SGHRS and CDR2 is YFSETQ. This CDR3 is built from 15 residues. V was clipped by 0 bases and J by 4 bases; unmatched bases: 2. In DNA, the CDR3 is TGCGCCAGCAGCTTGGCGGGACAGGGGGTAGAGACCCAGTACTTC. Translated: CASSLAGQGVETQYF.

J is TRBJ2-5 and V is TRBV4-2, with D perhaps matching TRBD2 (7 bases). V lost 4 bases, J lost 4 bases, and 19 bases lay in between. CDR1 is LGHNA and CDR2 is YNFKEQ in the germline V gene. The CDR3 length is 16 residues. This CDR3 is CASSPSLGGGSETQYF. The CDR3 DNA sequence: TGTGCCAGCAGCCCCTCTTTGGGAGGGGGATCAGAGACCCAGTACTTC.

CDR3 in DNA: TGTGCCAGCAGTGCCGGACTTAATAGCAATCAGCCCCAGCATTTT. This codes for CASSAGLNSNQPQHF. This chain links TRBV2 with TRBJ1-5; D is unresolved. Germline V gives CDR1 SNHLY, CDR2 FYNNEI. The V end was cut by 4 bases, the J end by 0 bases, with 10 bases between. This CDR3 comprises 15 residues. Full variable domain (missing parts from reference TRBV2 and TRBJ1-5): EPEVTQTPSHQVTQMGQEVILRCVPISNHLYFYWYRQILGQKVEFLVSFYNNEISEKSEIFDDQFSVERPDGSNFTLKIRSTKLEDSAMYFCASSAGLNSNQPQHFGDGTRLSIL.

This clone was seen only a few times. The gene calls are TRBV30 and TRBJ1-4; TRBD1 might be the D (5 bases). V lost 0 bases, J lost 7 bases, and 12 bases lay in between. Germline lookup yields CDR1 GTSNPN and CDR2 SVGIG (reference sequence). This CDR3 is built from 14 residues. This chain's CDR3 is CAWSVQGQGEKLFF. As DNA, the CDR3 is TGTGCCTGGAGTGTGCAAGGCCAGGGTGAAAAACTGTTTTTT.

The DNA of the CDR3 is TGTGCCAGCAGTGACTTCCCTAGCACAGATACGCAGTATTTT. Protein: CASSDFPSTDTQYF. The chain recombines TRBV6-4 with TRBJ2-3, with D unclear. Germline assignment: CDR1 MRHNA and CDR2 SNTAGT. CDR3 size: 14 residues. V gave up 1 base and J gave up 0 bases, with 5 bases separating them.

The chain is built from TRBV7-9 and TRBJ2-1; the D gene is possibly TRBD1 (5 bases). V lost 6 bases, J lost 2 bases, and 8 bases lay in between. CDR3 size: 13 residues. The germline V gene encodes CDR1 SEHNR and CDR2 FQNEAQ (reference sequence). Here the CDR3 DNA reads TGTGCCAGCAGTTCACAGGCCTACAATGAGCAGTTCTTC. Its translation: CASSSQAYNEQFF.

V and J are TRBV11-3 and TRBJ2-3, with 11 nucleotides matching TRBD2. The CDR3 contains 14 residues. Germline CDR1 is SGHNT and CDR2 is YENEEA. V shed 4 bases and J 4 bases; nucleotides not matched to a gene: 1. The CDR3 loop is CASSSTSGADTQYF. The CDR3 nucleotides read TGTGCCAGCAGCTCGACTAGCGGGGCAGATACGCAGTATTTT. Variable domain in full (rest from reference TRBV11-3 and TRBJ2-3): EAGVVQSPRYKIIEKKQPVAFWCNPISGHNTLYWYLQNLGQGPELLIRYENEEAVDDSQLPKDRFSAERLKGVDSTLKIQPAELGDSAVYLCASSSTSGADTQYFGPGTRLTVL.

J is TRBJ2-3 and V is TRBV6-1, with D unresolved. The CDR3 length is 14 residues. Trimming shortened V by 3 bases and J by 1 base, and 8 bases separated the two germline ends. The V gene's germline CDR1 is MNHNS and CDR2 SASEGT. CDR3 nucleotides: TGTGCCAGCAGTGAGAGGCAGCGCACAGATACGCAGTATTTT. It yields the protein CASSERQRTDTQYF.

The CDR3 reads CASTRDNRGYTF. DNA of the CDR3: TGTGCCAGCACTCGGGACAATCGGGGCTACACCTTC. The chain combines TRBV28 with TRBJ1-2; tentatively, D is TRBD1 (6 bases). This CDR3 is 12 amino acids long. The ends were cut back, 7 bases at V and 8 bases at J, with 14 bases in the middle. Germline V gene lookup returns CDR1 MDHEN and CDR2 SYDVKM.

This chain uses TRBV19 with TRBJ2-3; the match to TRBD2 covers 7 bases. In germline, CDR1 is LNHDA, CDR2 SQIVND (reference sequence). The CDR3 contains 18 residues. The trim removed 0 bases at V and 6 bases at J, leaving 15 bases unmatched. CDR3 loop: CASSIDGPRAGPSDTQYF. The DNA of the CDR3 is TGTGCCAGTAGTATAGATGGCCCCCGAGCGGGGCCGTCGGATACGCAGTATTTT.

V gene TRBV9 combines with J gene TRBJ2-3; D may be TRBD2 (5 bases). Trimming stripped 5 bases from V and 1 base from J, with 8 bases between. Germline CDR1 and CDR2: SGDLS and YYNGEE. This CDR3 has 13 residues. CDR3 bases: TGTGCCAGCAGACTAGAAGGCACAGATACGCAGTATTTT. Residues: CASRLEGTDTQYF.

V and J are TRBV7-9 and TRBJ2-2, with 8 bases identical to TRBD2. The CDR3 covers 14 residues. J lost 6 bases, V lost 8 bases, and 8 bases had no gene match. CDR1 and CDR2 (germline): SEHNR, FQNEAQ (reference sequence). The CDR3 DNA reads TGTGCCAGCCCCCGGGCGGGAGGTCCCGGGGAGCTGTTTTTT. Translation gives CASPRAGGPGELFF.

This rearrangement joins TRBV2 to TRBJ2-2, with TRBD2 matching 7 bases. Germline V gene lookup returns CDR1 SNHLY and CDR2 FYNNEI. The V segment lost 3 bases and the J segment 2 bases; nucleotides outside the gene matches: 6. CDR3 size: 16 residues. The CDR3 protein is CASSDGRALNTGELFF. CDR3 nucleotides: TGTGCCAGCAGTGATGGGAGGGCCTTAAACACCGGGGAGCTGTTTTTT.

The chain recombines TRBV10-2 with TRBJ2-7; D possibly corresponds to TRBD2 (6 bases). The CDR3 loop spans 13 amino acids. Per germline, CDR1 WSHSY and CDR2 SAAADI. V was pared by 4 bases and J by 3 bases, with 10 bases between. The CDR3 sequence is CASSALANYEQYF. The CDR3 DNA follows: TGCGCCAGCAGTGCCCTAGCGAACTACGAGCAGTACTTC.

The rearrangement joins TRBV2 to TRBJ2-3; 14 bases are shared with TRBD2. The length of the CDR3 is 16 residues. The junction had 6 bases not matched to a gene; V was cut back by 4 bases and J by 6 bases. Germline CDR1 and CDR2: SNHLY and FYNNEI. In DNA form, the CDR3 reads TGTGCCAGCAGTGGGGTGACTAGCGGGAGGGGTGATACGCAGTATTTT. It is translated as CASSGVTSGRGDTQYF.

This clone has a handful of counts. The chain joins TRBV29-1 to TRBJ1-3, with no clear D. The CDR3 runs to 14 residues. The V gene lost 3 bases and the J gene lost 0 bases, with 9 bases spanning the gap. CDR1 SQVTM and CDR2 ANQGSEA come from the germline V gene. This CDR3 is CSVERAASGNTIYF. The CDR3 region has the DNA TGCAGCGTTGAGCGGGCGGCCTCTGGAAACACCATATATTTT. Filled out from reference TRBV29-1 and TRBJ1-3, the complete variable domain reads SAVISQKPSRDICQRGTSLTIQCQVDSQVTMMFWYRQQPGQSLTLIATANQGSEATYESGFVIDKFPISRPNLTFSTLTVSNMSPEDSSIYLCSVERAASGNTIYFGEGSWLTVV.

V gene TRBV6-1 combines with J gene TRBJ2-7, with TRBD2 identical over 9 bases. The V gene's germline CDR1 is MNHNS and CDR2 SASEGT. With V trimmed by 6 bases and J by 5 bases, 11 bases remained unmatched. The CDR3 extends over 15 amino acids. Here the CDR3 DNA reads TGTGCCAGCAGCGACAATAGCGGGAGTAACCACGAGCAGTACTTC. It is translated as CASSDNSGSNHEQYF.

This sequence joins TRBV7-7 and TRBJ2-2; 8 bases fit TRBD1. Germline assignment: CDR1 SSHAT and CDR2 FNYEAQ (reference sequence). This CDR3 comprises 15 residues. V trimming: 5 bases; J trimming: 3 bases; junction bases outside the gene matches: 5. CDR3 protein: CASSPRTGYTGELFF. Written as DNA, the CDR3 is TGTGCCAGCAGCCCTCGGACAGGGTACACCGGGGAGCTGTTTTTT.

V gene TRBV5-1 combines with J gene TRBJ2-7, with 8 bases aligning to TRBD1. This CDR3 region has 14 residues. The junction had 4 bases not matched to a gene; V was cut back by 1 base and J by 4 bases. Germline CDR1 and CDR2: SGHRS and YFSETQ. The CDR3 loop is CASSLSGGAYEQYF. As DNA, the CDR3 is TGCGCCAGCAGCTTGTCAGGGGGCGCGTACGAGCAGTACTTC.

This chain joins TRBV29-1 and TRBJ2-1; D possibly corresponds to TRBD2 (6 bases). V lost 1 base and J 10 bases, leaving 17 bases between the germline ends. Germline values: CDR1 SQVTM, CDR2 ANQGSEA. This CDR3 has 14 amino acids. CDR3 residues: CSVEARRENGEQFF. The CDR3 nucleotides are TGCAGCGTTGAAGCCCGGCGGGAAAATGGGGAGCAGTTCTTC.

This clone was detected only once. The V and J genes are TRBV5-4 and TRBJ1-1; 7 nucleotides align to TRBD1. The CDR3 sequence is 13 residues long. The germline gives CDR1 SGHNT, CDR2 YYREEE (reference sequence). J gave up 6 bases and V 3 bases, and 5 bases lay outside the gene matches. Written as DNA, the CDR3 is TGTGCCAGCAGCTCGGTGGGACAGCCTGAAGCTTTCTTT. As protein: CASSSVGQPEAFF.

This chain connects TRBV27 to TRBJ2-7; 9 nucleotides line up with TRBD1. The trim removed 5 bases at V and 6 bases at J, leaving 11 bases unmatched. Germline assignment: CDR1 MNHEY and CDR2 SMNVEV (reference sequence). The length of the CDR3 is 15 residues. The CDR3 loop reads CASSPLQGARGEQYF. CDR3 nucleotide sequence: TGTGCCAGCAGTCCTTTACAGGGGGCCAGGGGCGAGCAGTACTTC.

This chain uses TRBV5-4 with TRBJ2-7; 11 bases agree with TRBD2. This CDR3 is built from 16 residues. The germline CDR1 and CDR2 sequences are SGHNT and YYREEE (reference sequence). The V and J ends lost 0 bases and 5 bases, in that order; junction bases with no gene match: 7. The CDR3, as DNA: TGTGCCAGCAGCTTGGCCGCGGCTAGCGGGGGGCACGAGCAGTACTTC. This gives the protein CASSLAAASGGHEQYF.

V and J are TRBV28 and TRBJ1-2; D is unclear. Per the germline V gene, CDR1 is MDHEN and CDR2 is SYDVKM. The CDR3 consists of 14 residues. Trimming stripped 4 bases from V and 9 bases from J, with 18 bases between. Here the CDR3 reads CASSSPDGVRRYTF. CDR3 sequence (DNA): TGTGCCAGCAGTTCTCCGGACGGGGTCCGGCGCTACACCTTC.